Shown below are 16 T cell receptor beta chains from a single sample sequenced in a study of T cell changes during pregnancy in multiple sclerosis. Repertoires were generated with immunoSEQ multiplex PCR, while TCRdb's copy carries only in-frame clones and drops some. The sample contains roughly 11,000 clones, roughly 84% of which appear only once. The source material was CD8+ T cells from peripheral blood mononuclear cells, sampled after pregnancy. The receptors were sampled from a female donor in good health, enrolled as a control in a pregnancy study.

In this sample, this clone turned up a few times. J is TRBJ1-5 and V is TRBV18; D gene unclear. Looked up from germline, CDR1 is KGHSH and CDR2 is LQKENI. V lost 5 bases to trimming and J lost 3 bases, with 8 bases between them. The CDR3 loop spans 13 amino acids. For the CDR3, the DNA is TGTGCCAGCTCATTGGCAGACAATCAGCCCCAGCATTTT. Protein sequence: CASSLADNQPQHF.

The J gene is TRBJ2-3, the V gene TRBV10-3, with 9 bases identical to TRBD2. After removal of 3 bases from V and 2 bases from J, the junction contained 15 bases not matched to a gene. Germline V gene data show CDR1 as ENHRY and CDR2 as SYGVKD. The CDR3 loop spans 19 amino acids. The CDR3 sequence: CAISERAAGGGHPTDTQYF. The CDR3 nucleotides read TGTGCCATCAGTGAAAGGGCAGCGGGAGGCGGTCACCCCACAGATACGCAGTATTTT.

The table lists this clone with a count of one. The J gene is TRBJ2-1, the V gene TRBV9; D is possibly TRBD2 (6 bases). CDR3 length: 16 residues. With 2 bases removed from V and 6 bases from J, the gap between germline ends came to 18 bases. Germline CDR1 SGDLS, CDR2 YYNGEE. CDR3 sequence (DNA): TGTGCCAGCAGCGTGCACGGCCTCCGGGGGAGCAATGAGCAGTTCTTC. Translated: CASSVHGLRGSNEQFF.

This chain connects TRBV7-2 to TRBJ2-1, with 8 positions matching TRBD1. V was pared by 4 bases and J by 10 bases, with 9 bases of the junction left unmatched. CDR1 and CDR2 (germline): SGHTA, FQGNSA. The CDR3 covers 14 residues. The CDR3 nucleotides are TGTGCCAGCAGCTCGATCACTTGGACAGGGGAGCAGTTCTTC. As protein: CASSSITWTGEQFF.

This clone showed up just a few times. Other DNA sequences of this sample code for an identical CDR3. This chain connects TRBV6-4 to TRBJ2-3; 9 bases line up with TRBD2. The CDR3 has 15 residues. Per germline, CDR1 MRHNA and CDR2 SNTAGT. V lost 3 bases, J lost 4 bases, and 5 bases stayed unmatched. For the CDR3, the DNA is TGTGCCAGCAGTGAAGGCGGGGGGGCGGCAGATACGCAGTATTTT. This translates into CASSEGGGAADTQYF.

The chain links TRBV11-2 to TRBJ2-1; 7 positions match TRBD2. CDR1 and CDR2 (germline): SGHAT, FQNNGV. The V gene end was trimmed by 5 bases and the J gene end by 5 bases; junction bases not matched to a gene: 12. The CDR3 is 16 amino acids. Here the CDR3 DNA reads TGTGCCAGCAGCCGTATAGCGGGCGGGATCAACAATGAGCAGTTCTTC. Translating gives CASSRIAGGINNEQFF.

The CDR3 loop reads CASSSIDLADTQYF. CDR3 in DNA: TGTGCCAGCAGTTCCATAGACTTGGCAGATACGCAGTATTTT. V usage is TRBV27 and J usage is TRBJ2-3; D unresolved. This CDR3 is 14 amino acids long. The germline V gene encodes CDR1 MNHEY and CDR2 SMNVEV (reference sequence). The germline V and J ends were trimmed by 4 bases and 4 bases, with 12 bases remaining between them.

This clone was detected only once. The chain is built from TRBV29-1 and TRBJ2-7, with D perhaps TRBD2 (6 bases). Germline CDR1 SQVTM, CDR2 ANQGSEA. CDR3 length: 13 residues. Trimming pared 3 bases from V and 3 bases from J, leaving 12 bases between. The CDR3 DNA sequence: TGCAGCGTTGAGGGTAGGAGGGGCTACGAGCAGTACTTC. As protein: CSVEGRRGYEQYF.

Concerning this clone itself: One end of the junction is discordant with germline, which a read error may explain. The V gene is TRBV7-7, the J gene TRBJ2-2, with D uncertain. The CDR3 is 13 residues long. Germline CDR1 and CDR2: SSHAT and FNYEAQ (reference sequence). The CDR3 DNA sequence: TGTGCTAGCAGCTCACATTTATCCGGGGAGCTGTTTTTT. It translates to CASSSHLSGELFF.

This sequence joins TRBV5-5 and TRBJ1-2; 7 bases match TRBD1. The CDR3 covers 14 residues. Germline CDR1 is SGHKS and CDR2 is YYEKEE (reference sequence). The junction had 6 bases not matched to a gene; V was cut back by 4 bases and J by 3 bases. Here the CDR3 DNA reads TGTGCCAGCAGCCCAAGGGGGCTCTACTATGGCTACACCTTC. Its protein product is CASSPRGLYYGYTF.

The chain links TRBV27 to TRBJ2-1, with D possibly TRBD2 on 6 matching bases. Germline V gives CDR1 MNHEY, CDR2 SMNVEV (reference sequence). The V end was cut by 3 bases, the J end by 2 bases, with 11 bases between. CDR3 length equals 15 residues. DNA for the CDR3: TGTGCCAGCAGTTTGCGGGGCGAGGCCTACAATGAGCAGTTCTTC. Its translation: CASSLRGEAYNEQFF.

This chain connects TRBV19 to TRBJ2-1; TRBD2 matches at 11 bases. Per the germline V gene, CDR1 is LNHDA and CDR2 is SQIVND (reference sequence). This CDR3 contains 15 residues. With V trimmed by 5 bases and J by 8 bases, 8 bases remained unmatched. The CDR3 coding sequence is TGTGCCAGTAGTTTAACTAGCGGGAGTTTCGATGAGCAGTTCTTC. It is translated as CASSLTSGSFDEQFF.

The chain carries TRBV30 and TRBJ2-1; D is ambiguous. Germline CDR1 reads GTSNPN; CDR2 reads SVGIG (reference sequence). Trimming cost V 0 bases and J 4 bases, with 10 bases left between them. The CDR3 extends over 14 amino acids. The CDR3 sequence: CAWSVSMEYNEQFF. The CDR3 DNA sequence: TGTGCCTGGAGTGTATCCATGGAGTACAATGAGCAGTTCTTC.

The V gene is TRBV6-4, the J gene TRBJ1-2; 10 nucleotides align to TRBD1. The ends lost 2 bases at V and 7 bases at J; junction bases unmatched: 10. The CDR3 covers 16 residues. CDR1 and CDR2 (germline): MRHNA, SNTAGT. The CDR3 nucleotides are TGTGCCAGCAGTGACGGGGACAGGGGCGGAACTGGTGGCTACACCTTC. Translating it yields CASSDGDRGGTGGYTF.

The chain recombines TRBV27 with TRBJ1-5, with D possibly TRBD1 on 6 matching bases. CDR1 is MNHEY and CDR2 is SMNVEV in the germline V gene (reference sequence). V dropped 2 bases and J dropped 2 bases, with 7 bases sitting between them. This CDR3 has 14 residues. The CDR3 DNA is TGTGCCAGCAGTTTAGGGGGCGGCAATCAGCCCCAGCATTTT. This encodes CASSLGGGNQPQHF.

The V gene is TRBV7-9, the J gene TRBJ2-1; the D is unclear. The CDR3 covers 15 residues. V was trimmed by 3 bases and J by 0 bases, leaving 9 bases between them. Germline V lookup: CDR1 SEHNR, CDR2 FQNEAQ (reference sequence). The CDR3 sequence: CASSFLPSSYNEQFF. CDR3 coding DNA: TGTGCCAGCAGCTTCCTTCCGAGCTCCTACAATGAGCAGTTCTTC.